This T cell receptor (beta chain) was found in a study of T cells in Graves' hyperthyroidism and ophthalmopathy. Points from the study as a whole: In the analysis, a 13 V-J model separated ophthalmopathy from stable hyperthyroidism. Ophthalmopathy prediction by the model preceded onset by a median about 6 months.

From RNA transcripts, TCR beta CDR3 regions were amplified. Researchers ran a first-round RT-PCR on the TCR CDR3 using the HTBI primer set. In TCRdb, the multiplex PCR reads were re-called with MiXCR into one record per CDR3 protein. The table includes more than 500,000 distinct CDR3 sequences, approximately 44% detected once. Based on clinical symptoms, serum thyroxine and TRAb, thyroid ultrasound and orbital computed tomography, diagnoses were reached. At least ten counts were recorded for this clonotype. Its antigen is not identified. V shed 0 bases and J shed 2 bases, with 16 bases lying between them. Germline loops: CDR1 SEHNR, CDR2 FQNEAQ (reference sequence). The CDR3 sequence is 18 residues long.

This receptor was obtained from an adult woman with Graves' disease, either hyperthyroidism or ophthalmopathy (not recorded which). The V call is TRBV7-9, the J call TRBJ2-2; possible D gene TRBD1, 5 bases. Sequenced material: peripheral blood or thyroid tissue (not recorded which). The CDR3: CASSLALGVTPNTGELFF. CDR3 DNA: TGTGCCAGCAGCTTAGCCCTAGGGGTGACACCCAACACCGGGGAGCTGTTTTTT.